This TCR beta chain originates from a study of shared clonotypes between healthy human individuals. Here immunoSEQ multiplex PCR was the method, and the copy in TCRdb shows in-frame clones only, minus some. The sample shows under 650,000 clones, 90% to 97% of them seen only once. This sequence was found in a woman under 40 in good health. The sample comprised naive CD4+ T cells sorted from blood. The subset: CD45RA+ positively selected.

The CDR3 coding sequence is TGTGCCAGCTCAGTGACAGGGAAGAACACTGAAGCTTTCTTT. Protein sequence: CASSVTGKNTEAFF. This chain joins TRBV18 and TRBJ1-1, with TRBD1 identical over 7 bases. CDR3 length: 14 amino acids. With V trimmed by 5 bases and J by 1 base, 4 bases remained unmatched. Germline-derived CDR1 and CDR2 are KGHSH and LQKENI.